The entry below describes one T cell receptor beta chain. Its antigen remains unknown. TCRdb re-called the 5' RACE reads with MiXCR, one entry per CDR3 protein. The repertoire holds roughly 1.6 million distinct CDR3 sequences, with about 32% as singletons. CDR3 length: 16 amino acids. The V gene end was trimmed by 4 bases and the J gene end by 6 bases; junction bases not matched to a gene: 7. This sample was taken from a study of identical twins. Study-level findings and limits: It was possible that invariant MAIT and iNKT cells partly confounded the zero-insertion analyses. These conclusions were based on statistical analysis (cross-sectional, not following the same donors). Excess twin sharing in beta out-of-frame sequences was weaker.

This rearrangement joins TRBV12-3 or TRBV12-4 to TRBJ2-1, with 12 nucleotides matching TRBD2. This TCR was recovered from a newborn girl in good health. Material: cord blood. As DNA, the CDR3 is TGTGCCAGCAGTTCAGGCCTAGCGGGGGGGCCCAATGAGCAGTTCTTC. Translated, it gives CASSSGLAGGPNEQFF.